Below are 28 T cell receptor beta chains sequenced from a single sample in a study of shared clonotypes between healthy human individuals. The method was immunoSEQ multiplex PCR; TCRdb's version includes in-frame clones alone and lacks a portion of them. The sample consists of a few hundred thousand clones, roughly 72% of them appearing once. The specimen sequenced was PBMCs. All receptors derive from a woman between 40 and 50 years old in good health. Some clones in this sample may be carry-over from other donors' samples.

V gene TRBV5-4 combines with J gene TRBJ2-3; a weak D match, TRBD1 (6 bases). The CDR3 contains 13 residues. CDR1 SGHNT and CDR2 YYREEE come from the germline V gene (reference sequence). Trimming removed 4 bases at V and 6 bases at J, with 12 bases between. The CDR3 DNA is TGTGCCAGCAGCCAACAGGGTGCCGATACGCAGTATTTT. Translated, it gives CASSQQGADTQYF.

V gene TRBV30 combines with J gene TRBJ2-2, with 8 bases aligning to TRBD2. V was clipped by 4 bases and J by 3 bases; unmatched bases: 4. The CDR3 contains 14 residues. Germline lookup yields CDR1 GTSNPN and CDR2 SVGIG (reference sequence). The DNA for the CDR3 is TGTGCCTGGAAGGAGACTAGCGACACCGGGGAGCTGTTTTTT. Translating gives CAWKETSDTGELFF.

The chain combines TRBV6-4 with TRBJ1-2; D not certain. Germline CDR1 MRHNA, CDR2 SNTAGT. V shed 4 bases and J shed 7 bases, with 13 bases lying between them. The CDR3 loop spans 13 amino acids. CDR3 bases: TGTGCCAGCAGTGTCGACGGGCTTTCTGGCTACACCTTC. Translating gives CASSVDGLSGYTF.

The table lists this clone with a few counts. This chain uses TRBV9 with TRBJ2-1; 9 nucleotides align to TRBD2. V shed 2 bases, J shed 10 bases, and the junction held 7 bases outside the gene matches. The CDR3 runs 14 residues. The germline V gene has CDR1 SGDLS and CDR2 YYNGEE. This CDR3 reads CASSVGLAIGEQFF. The DNA of the CDR3 is TGTGCCAGCAGCGTGGGACTAGCAATAGGCGAGCAGTTCTTC.

The table lists this clone with many counts. V and J are TRBV6-4 and TRBJ2-3; 10 nucleotides match TRBD2. Trimming cost V 4 bases and J 1 base; bases outside gene matches: 5. The CDR3 runs to 16 residues. CDR1 is MRHNA, CDR2 SNTAGT, per germline. In nucleotides, the CDR3 is TGTGCCAGCAGTGCAACCGGGACTAGCGGCACAGATACGCAGTATTTT. Translated, it gives CASSATGTSGTDTQYF.

V usage is TRBV23-1 and J usage is TRBJ2-2, with D possibly being TRBD1 or TRBD2 (5 bases each). TRBV23-1 is designated an ORF whose function remains uncertain. V was cut by 0 bases and J by 7 bases, with 12 bases left in between. CDR3 size: 15 residues. The chain's CDR3 is CASSQSKGRNGELFF. The CDR3 nucleotides are TGCGCCAGCAGTCAATCGAAGGGGAGAAACGGGGAGCTGTTTTTT.

The V gene is TRBV5-4, the J gene TRBJ2-5, with D perhaps TRBD1 or TRBD2 (5 bases each). Trimming took off 1 base at V and 5 bases at J, with 12 bases between the two ends. The CDR3 sequence is 14 residues long. Germline CDR1 SGHNT, CDR2 YYREEE (reference sequence). CDR3 nucleotides: TGTGCCAGCAGCTTGAAGGGGAGAGGTGAGACCCAGTACTTC. This translates into CASSLKGRGETQYF.

Notes on this clone: A far larger clone is one nucleotide away, so this likely arose from a read error. Additional DNA sequences in this sample encode the identical CDR3. This chain connects TRBV30 to TRBJ2-7; D remains ambiguous. V was pared by 3 bases and J by 6 bases, with 15 bases between. Per germline, CDR1 GTSNPN and CDR2 SVGIG (reference sequence). CDR3 length: 13 amino acids. CDR3 bases: TGTGCCTGGAGCGTGTCCTTCGAAAGCGAGCAGTACTTC. Encoded protein: CAWSVSFESEQYF.

This clone was seen more than once but under ten times. The chain employs TRBV11-2 and TRBJ2-7; the D call may be TRBD1 or TRBD2 (5 bases each). Between the trimmed V and J ends, which lost 3 bases and 0 bases, there was a span of 9 bases. The CDR3 has 14 amino acids. CDR1 and CDR2 (germline): SGHAT, FQNNGV. Written as DNA, the CDR3 is TGTGCCAGCAGCTTCGGGGCCGACTCCTACGAGCAGTACTTC. This codes for CASSFGADSYEQYF.

This chain links TRBV28 with TRBJ1-1; 12 positions agree with TRBD1. The junction had 5 bases not matched to a gene; V was cut back by 4 bases and J by 5 bases. Germline V gene data show CDR1 as MDHEN and CDR2 as SYDVKM. This CDR3 has 15 amino acids. CDR3 sequence: CASSWGTGGVTEAFF. CDR3 coding DNA: TGTGCCAGCAGTTGGGGGACAGGGGGCGTAACTGAAGCTTTCTTT.

The chain is built from TRBV29-1 and TRBJ2-2; perhaps D is TRBD1 or TRBD2 (5 bases each). Germline CDR1 and CDR2: SQVTM and ANQGSEA. The CDR3 length is 13 residues. V was trimmed by 4 bases and J by 5 bases, leaving 11 bases between them. This CDR3 reads CSVATRGTGELFF. DNA for the CDR3: TGCAGCGTTGCTACTAGGGGAACCGGGGAGCTGTTTTTT.

This clone came up once. DNA of the CDR3: TGTGCCAGCAGTTTATCGGTGGACCTGAGGACAGATACGCAGTATTTT. Its protein is CASSLSVDLRTDTQYF. The chain combines TRBV28 with TRBJ2-3; D not certain. Trimming pared 1 base from V and 3 bases from J, leaving 14 bases between. This CDR3 spans 16 amino acids. Germline-derived CDR1 and CDR2 are MDHEN and SYDVKM.

The J gene is TRBJ2-5, the V gene TRBV10-3; TRBD2 agrees at 10 bases. V trimming: 5 bases; J trimming: 3 bases; junction bases outside the gene matches: 6. CDR1 and CDR2 (germline): ENHRY, SYGVKD. The CDR3 has 15 amino acids. The CDR3 sequence is CAISRDSGREETQYF. The CDR3 DNA follows: TGTGCCATCAGTAGGGACAGCGGGAGGGAAGAGACCCAGTACTTC.

This clone appeared a few times. This same CDR3 is encoded by further DNA sequences in the sample. CDR3 protein: CASSQVKGRPQHF. As DNA, the CDR3 is TGTGCCAGCAGCCAAGTAAAGGGGCGACCACAGCATTTT. J is TRBJ1-5 and V is TRBV4-2; perhaps TRBD1 as D (5 bases). The CDR3 sequence is 13 residues long. V dropped 1 base and J dropped 13 bases, with 14 bases sitting between them. Germline V gene sequence: CDR1 LGHNA, CDR2 YNFKEQ.

This clone turned up a few times. This sequence joins TRBV5-1 and TRBJ2-3, with D perhaps matching TRBD2 (6 bases). Germline V gene data show CDR1 as SGHRS and CDR2 as YFSETQ. Trimming pared 1 base from V and 6 bases from J, leaving 15 bases between. The CDR3 spans 15 residues. The CDR3, as DNA: TGCGCCAGCAGCTTGTGGGTTAGCGGAGTGGATACGCAGTATTTT. Its translation: CASSLWVSGVDTQYF.

CDR3 in DNA: TGTGCCAGCAGTTGGGTTGGCACCAAAAACATTCAGTACTTC. Encoded protein: CASSWVGTKNIQYF. The chain uses TRBV28 and TRBJ2-4; D unresolved. V was shortened by 4 bases and J by 2 bases, with 9 bases between the two germline ends. Germline CDR1 MDHEN, CDR2 SYDVKM. The CDR3 length is 14 residues.

This clone was seen only once. The chain uses TRBV7-9 and TRBJ2-3, with a possible D match to TRBD1 (5 bases). Germline V lookup: CDR1 SEHNR, CDR2 FQNEAQ (reference sequence). The CDR3 loop spans 14 amino acids. The V end lost 2 bases, the J end lost 1 base, and 7 bases lay between the germline ends. CDR3 in DNA: TGTGCCAGCAGCTTAACGACAGGCACAGATACGCAGTATTTT. Its protein is CASSLTTGTDTQYF.

This chain joins TRBV19 and TRBJ1-1, with D possibly matching TRBD1 (5 bases). The germline CDR1 and CDR2 sequences are LNHDA and SQIVND (reference sequence). The length of the CDR3 is 13 residues. Between the trimmed V and J ends, which lost 5 bases and 2 bases, there was a span of 9 bases. The CDR3 region has the DNA TGTGCCAGTAGTTTTCAGGGTAACACTGAAGCTTTCTTT. Its translation: CASSFQGNTEAFF. Based on the CDR3 plus reference TRBV19 and TRBJ1-1, the full variable domain is DGGITQSPKYLFRKEGQNVTLSCEQNLNHDAMYWYRQDPGQGLRLIYYSQIVNDFQKGDIAEGYSVSREKKESFPLTVTSAQKNPTAFYLCASSFQGNTEAFFGQGTRLTVV.

V is TRBV2 and J is TRBJ1-4; the D gene is possibly TRBD1 (5 bases). The CDR3 length is 14 residues. The V gene lost 3 bases and the J gene lost 3 bases, with 8 bases spanning the gap. The germline V gene encodes CDR1 SNHLY and CDR2 FYNNEI. The chain's CDR3 is CASSDGGANEKLFF. The CDR3 coding sequence is TGTGCCAGCAGTGACGGGGGAGCTAATGAAAAACTGTTTTTT.

The gene calls are TRBV5-1 and TRBJ2-3; D possibly corresponds to TRBD2 (6 bases). In germline, CDR1 is SGHRS, CDR2 YFSETQ. This CDR3 comprises 15 residues. Trimming took 5 bases from V and 0 from J, leaving 13 bases between them. The CDR3 protein is CASRSTGASTDTQYF. The CDR3 DNA reads TGCGCCAGCAGGTCGACGGGAGCGAGCACAGATACGCAGTATTTT.

As concerns this clone: This sample includes further DNA sequences coding for the same CDR3. CDR3 amino acids: CASSLTSGSGELFF. CDR3 coding DNA: TGCGCCAGCAGCTTGACTAGCGGGAGTGGGGAGCTGTTTTTT. The chain has TRBV5-1 and TRBJ2-2; TRBD2 agrees at 11 bases. V lost 1 base to trimming and J lost 8 bases; unmatched junction nucleotides: 1. This CDR3 spans 14 amino acids. Germline CDR1 and CDR2: SGHRS and YFSETQ. The entire variable domain, with the rest obtained from reference TRBV5-1 and TRBJ2-2, is as follows: KAGVTQTPRYLIKTRGQQVTLSCSPISGHRSVSWYQQTPGQGLQFLFEYFSETQRNKGNFPGRFSGRQFSNSRSEMNVSTLELGDSALYLCASSLTSGSGELFFGEGSRLTVL.

The gene calls are TRBV4-2 and TRBJ2-1; possibly TRBD2 for D (5 bases). Germline CDR1 and CDR2: LGHNA and YNFKEQ. V was trimmed by 0 bases and J by 15 bases, leaving 18 bases between them. The CDR3 extends over 14 amino acids. CDR3 protein: CASSQDEVAFRGFF. In nucleotides, the CDR3 is TGTGCCAGCAGCCAAGATGAAGTGGCTTTCCGGGGGTTCTTC.

The V call is TRBV7-2, the J call TRBJ2-7; 7 bases line up with TRBD1. In germline, CDR1 is SGHTA, CDR2 FQGNSA. The CDR3 contains 15 residues. The junction had 7 bases not matched to a gene; V was cut back by 2 bases and J by 3 bases. The CDR3 DNA is TGTGCCAGCAGCTTACGGCAGGGGGTCTTCTACGAGCAGTACTTC. Translation gives CASSLRQGVFYEQYF.

V usage is TRBV19 and J usage is TRBJ2-1; 11 bases map to TRBD2. CDR3 length equals 14 residues. V lost 6 bases, J lost 8 bases, and 6 bases stayed unmatched. Germline loops: CDR1 LNHDA, CDR2 SQIVND (reference sequence). CDR3 protein: CASRTSGSRDEQFF. The CDR3 coding sequence is TGTGCCAGTAGAACTAGCGGGAGTCGTGATGAGCAGTTCTTC.

The rearrangement uses TRBV5-4 and TRBJ2-2; 13 nucleotides match TRBD2. Germline trimming cut 3 bases from V and 5 bases from J; bases unmatched to any gene: 4. Germline values: CDR1 SGHNT, CDR2 YYREEE (reference sequence). This CDR3 is 16 amino acids long. The CDR3 reads CASSWGTSGITGELFF. The DNA of the CDR3 is TGTGCCAGCAGCTGGGGGACTAGCGGGATTACCGGGGAGCTGTTTTTT. The entire variable domain, with the rest obtained from reference TRBV5-4 and TRBJ2-2, is as follows: ETGVTQSPTHLIKTRGQQVTLRCSSQSGHNTVSWYQQALGQGPQFIFQYYREEENGRGNFPPRFSGLQFPNYSSELNVNALELDDSALYLCASSWGTSGITGELFFGEGSRLTVL.

The chain joins TRBV5-1 to TRBJ2-1; TRBD1 matches at 7 bases. Germline trimming cut 4 bases from V and 8 bases from J; bases unmatched to any gene: 15. This CDR3 region has 16 residues. Germline CDR1 is SGHRS and CDR2 is YFSETQ. The chain's CDR3 is CASSPTRQGLGDEQFF. The DNA for the CDR3 is TGCGCCAGCAGCCCAACCCGACAGGGCCTTGGGGATGAGCAGTTCTTC.

The rearrangement uses TRBV28 and TRBJ1-3, with 8 bases matching TRBD1. The CDR3 length is 15 residues. Looked up from germline, CDR1 is MDHEN and CDR2 is SYDVKM. The V segment lost 6 bases and the J segment 2 bases; nucleotides outside the gene matches: 6. The DNA of the CDR3 is TGTGCCAGCAGGGACGGGACAGGCGCTGGAAACACCATATATTTT. Encoded protein: CASRDGTGAGNTIYF. Combining the CDR3 with reference TRBV28 and TRBJ1-3 gives the whole variable domain DVKVTQSSRYLVKRTGEKVFLECVQDMDHENMFWYRQDPGLGLRLIYFSYDVKMKEKGDIPEGYSVSREKKERFSLILESASTNQTSMYLCASRDGTGAGNTIYFGEGSWLTVV.

Written as DNA, the CDR3 is TGTGCCATCAGTGAGTCACTAGCGGGAGCCGGAGAGACCCAGTACTTC. It specifies CAISESLAGAGETQYF. The chain uses TRBV10-3 and TRBJ2-5; 11 nucleotides match TRBD2. CDR1 is ENHRY, CDR2 SYGVKD, per germline. With 0 bases clipped from V and 4 bases from J, the junction kept 4 bases outside the gene matches. The CDR3 is made up of 16 amino acids.